This is a list of T cell receptor beta chains from one sample in a study of CD8 T cells in Susac syndrome. MiXCR, applied by TCRdb to the immunoSEQ multiplex PCR reads, yields one record per CDR3 protein. The data show 150,000 to 200,000 distinct CDR3 sequences, less than 95% seen once. Specimen: CD4+ T cells from PBMCs. The receptors were gathered from a human donor with multiple sclerosis. Both conserved end residues are trimmed from each CDR3.

TRBV5-1,TRBJ2-2,ASSRDPNTGELF
TRBV30,TRBJ1-1,AWSVISGNTEAF
TRBV7-2,TRBJ1-2,ASAFGANYGYT
TRBV2,TRBJ2-5,ASRQEGGTQY
TRBV4-2,TRBJ1-1,ASSETTGSEAF
TRBV29-1,TRBJ2-5,SGGEETQY
TRBV12-3/TRBV12-4,TRBJ2-4,ASSSRLAGEGDIQY
TRBV20-1,TRBJ2-4,SARTGLAKNIQY
TRBV10-1,TRBJ2-2,ASSESNTGELF
TRBV29-1,TRBJ2-7,SVERWDYEQY
TRBV5-1,TRBJ1-1,ASSLGGQGDRAF
TRBV2,TRBJ2-2,ASSAIKGSTGELF
TRBV7-2,TRBJ1-5,ASSFAGTPNQPQH
TRBV4-1,TRBJ1-5,ASSQESSQPQH
TRBV15,TRBJ2-1,ATSTSRNFGTSDNEQF